The clone carrying this T cell receptor (beta chain) was found many times. What it binds is unknown. The source of the sample is a study of regulatory T cells in long-lasting Graves disease. Study-wide findings and caveats: Newly diagnosed patients had higher TCR diversity than persistent Graves' patients did. Persistent patients had a count of shared public clonotypes (over 2,500) that exceeded that of new patients (about 870).

Arm-PCR with iRepertoire HTBI primers amplified the CDR3 regions for these TCR beta libraries. TCRdb processed the multiplex PCR reads anew with MiXCR; each CDR3 protein has one entry. The sample contains more than 350,000 distinct CDR3 sequences, approximately 22% of which appear only once. The time point was: persistent/refractory GD, antithyroid drugs over 5 years with positive TRAb. The TCR library used RNA extracted from PBMCs. V trimming: 6 bases; J trimming: 4 bases; junction bases outside the gene matches: 3. Germline V lookup: CDR1 SNHLY, CDR2 FYNNEI. CDR3 length: 13 amino acids. This material consisted of peripheral blood mononuclear cells (PBMCs), taken when the disease was refractory, from a patient treated with antithyroid drugs. The source of this sequence is a female donor with Graves disease. This chain connects TRBV2 to TRBJ1-5; the match to TRBD1 covers 7 bases. DNA of the CDR3: TGTGCCAGCAGGTGGACAGGAAATCAGCCCCAGCATTTT. This encodes CASRWTGNQPQHF. The full variable domain, its missing parts supplied by reference TRBV2 and TRBJ1-5, is EPEVTQTPSHQVTQMGQEVILRCVPISNHLYFYWYRQILGQKVEFLVSFYNNEISEKSEIFDDQFSVERPDGSNFTLKIRSTKLEDSAMYFCASRWTGNQPQHFGDGTRLSIL.